This T cell receptor (beta chain) originates from a study of T cells in Graves' hyperthyroidism and ophthalmopathy (dated by TCRdb to between 2018 and 2020). With regard to the full study: Peripheral blood was sampled at the time of initial diagnosis, prior to any treatment. A discovery cohort of about 100 patients, roughly 43 with Graves' ophthalmopathy and about 58 with stable Graves' hyperthyroidism, was used to find distinguishing TCR V-J signatures. Prospective prediction of ophthalmopathy was tested in an independent validation cohort consisting of 18 to 20 hyperthyroidism patients and more than 15 patients who later progressed to ophthalmopathy. The roughly 100 discovery patients were randomly split 7:3 into training and test sets. In several Graves' hyperthyroidism patients, the study also compared T-cell repertoires from thyroid tissue with T-cell repertoires from blood. Following sampling, methimazole starting at 30 mg daily was given to hyperthyroidism patients, and high-dose intravenous methylprednisolone was given to ophthalmopathy patients. TCR Vbeta CDR3 sequencing of roughly 140 peripheral blood samples (over 40 ophthalmopathy, about 74 hyperthyroidism and roughly 17 progressor patients) is reported in the paper. The paper's findings and limits, for the study overall: A 13 V-J signature model separated ophthalmopathy from stable hyperthyroidism, with around 91% sensitivity and around 84% specificity in cross-validation and 80%/75% in testing. In validation, progression to ophthalmopathy was predicted by the model with 70.59% sensitivity and 72% to 85% specificity, a median of approximately 7.1 months before onset. Blood samples also contained most of the expanded thyroid clonotypes (frequency above 0.001), which suggests that blood repertoires may reflect thyroid immune responses. No statistical method was used to set the sample size in advance, and investigators knew the group allocation.

The TCR beta CDR3 regions were amplified from RNA transcripts. A first-round RT-PCR of the TCR CDR3 used the HTBI primer set with the Qiagen OneStep RT-PCR kit. Libraries were constructed in a second round of multiplex PCR, after which size selection and purification were performed. Libraries were sequenced paired-end with 100 bp reads on an Illumina HiSeq2000. Under the source paper's analysis protocol: SOAPnuke was used to process the raw data, throwing out any read that contained adapters or uncalled bases, had a mean Phred below 15, or lacked an exact constant-primer or identifier match. COPE v1.2.5 was used to merge high-quality paired reads, and clonotypes were defined as unique nucleotide sequences. MiTCR v1.1 was used to align the clonotypes against IMGT TRBV, TRBD and TRBJ reference segments. Analysis was restricted to V-J combinations with a frequency above 0.0001, which covered roughly 99% of repertoires. The TCS score was defined as the ratio of F50 (clonal expansion) to E x V (chaos), calculated using BLOSUM62-based TCRdist between CDR3 peptides within each V-J. Welch's t-statistics and random forest reduced 514 V-J features to 13, which were used in a naive Bayes classifier (R e1071). The raw public data were reprocessed by TCRdb itself: fastp quality trimming at Q25, MiXCR clonotype calling, in-frame beta chains only. Records with the same CDR3 protein are collapsed into one entry carrying the most frequent genes and DNA. The V and J calls and clone size are TCRdb's, not the authors'. The table for this sample lists more than 300,000 distinct CDR3 sequences; about 15% of them were counted only once. The ten biggest clones cover around a third of the sample.

Hyperthyroidism patients were newly diagnosed, with disease duration under 2 months, and aged 18 to 65 years. Patients with uncontrolled infections, other autoimmune diseases, pregnancy or lactation were excluded. Diagnoses were based on clinical symptoms, serum thyroxine and TRAb, thyroid ultrasound and orbital computed tomography. Blood from progressor patients was drawn when they were first diagnosed with hyperthyroidism, before any ophthalmopathy symptoms appeared. PBMCs were isolated from 8 to 10 ml of fresh peripheral blood by Ficoll-Paque density gradient centrifugation. Progressor patients were defined as those initially diagnosed with Graves' hyperthyroidism in whom ophthalmopathy developed during follow-up. Trizol reagent was used to extract total RNA, and RNA quality was then checked on an Agilent 2100 Bioanalyzer. This clonotype has a count of ten or more. Its specific antigen is unknown. Base qualities are not at hand, and no much larger clone is one base apart.

Reading the germline V gene gives CDR1 MDHEN and CDR2 SYDVKM. The CDR3 starts with the cysteine, ends with the phenylalanine, and has 16 residues. Solely the CDR3 DNA is kept, with 48 bases framed from the first base. V is pared back by 6 bases and J by 2 bases, with 19 bases lying between the germline termini. Recombination linked TRBV28 to TRBJ1-2; the D gene is perhaps TRBD1, from 5 matching bases. Material: blood. The clonotype was recovered from a woman in her twenties or thirties with Graves' hyperthyroidism that later progressed to Graves' ophthalmopathy. The sequenced DNA is TGTGCCAGCAGAACTTCATCTGGGACTAGAAACTATGGCTACACCTTC. The encoded protein is CASRTSSGTRNYGYTF.